The 2 T cell receptor beta chains presented below share a single source sample, sequenced in a study of blood T cells in healthy people across ages (dated by TCRdb to between 2014 and 2016). The protocol used for the library was 5' RACE. The listed sequencing device is Illumina HiSeq 2500. A second PCR of about 6 to 11 cycles was run with a J-beta primer mix and a sample-barcoded 5' primer. The public reads were reprocessed in TCRdb via fastp at Q25 and MiXCR, keeping in-frame beta chains. Each CDR3 protein appears once, grouped with its most common genes and DNA. This sample gives approximately 730,000 distinct CDR3 sequences in total; 40% to 65% of them show up just once. The top ten constitute about 38% of the sample. What was sequenced was blood. All receptors derive from a man older than 75 in good health.

The V gene is TRBV24-1, the J gene TRBJ2-1; TRBD2 matches at 12 bases. Germline V lookup: CDR1 KGHDR, CDR2 SFDVKD. V lost 1 base to trimming and J lost 7 bases; unmatched junction nucleotides: 10. The CDR3 loop spans 18 amino acids. In DNA form, the CDR3 reads TGTGCCACCAGTGATTTCGGTACTAGCGGGAGGACAAGGAATGAGCAGTTCTTC. It translates to CATSDFGTSGRTRNEQFF.

The chain links TRBV20-1 to TRBJ2-3; 9 bases match TRBD2. J lost 14 bases, V lost 0 bases, and 12 bases had no gene match. In germline, CDR1 is DFQATT, CDR2 SNEGSKA (reference sequence). This CDR3 comprises 14 residues. CDR3 nucleotides: TGCAGTGCTAGAGAGGGGACTAGCATCGGATACGCGTATTTT. Amino acids: CSAREGTSIGYAYF.